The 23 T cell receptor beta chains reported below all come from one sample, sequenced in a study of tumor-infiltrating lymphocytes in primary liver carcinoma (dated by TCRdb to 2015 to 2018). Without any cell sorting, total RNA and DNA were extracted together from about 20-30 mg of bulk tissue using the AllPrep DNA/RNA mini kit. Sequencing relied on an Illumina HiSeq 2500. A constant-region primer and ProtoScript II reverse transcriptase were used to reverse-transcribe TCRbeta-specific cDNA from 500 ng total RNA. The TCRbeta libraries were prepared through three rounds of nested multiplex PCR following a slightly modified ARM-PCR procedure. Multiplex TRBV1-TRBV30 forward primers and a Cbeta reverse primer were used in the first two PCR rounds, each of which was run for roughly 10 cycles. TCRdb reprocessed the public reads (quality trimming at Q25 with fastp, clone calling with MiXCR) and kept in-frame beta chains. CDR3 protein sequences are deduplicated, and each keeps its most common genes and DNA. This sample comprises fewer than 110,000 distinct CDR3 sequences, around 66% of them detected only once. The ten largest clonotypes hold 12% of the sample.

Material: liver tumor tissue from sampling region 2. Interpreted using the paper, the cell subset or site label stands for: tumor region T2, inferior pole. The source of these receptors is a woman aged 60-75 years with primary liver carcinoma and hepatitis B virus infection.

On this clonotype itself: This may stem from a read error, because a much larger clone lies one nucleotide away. Here the CDR3 DNA reads TGCGCCAGCAGCCCCCAGCGGTCAGGGAGCACCGGGGAGCTGTTTTTT. This encodes CASSPQRSGSTGELFF. The gene calls are TRBV5-1 and TRBJ2-2; the D gene could be TRBD1 or TRBD2 (5 bases each). V was trimmed by 4 bases and J by 4 bases, leaving 17 bases between them. Germline CDR1 is SGHRS and CDR2 is YFSETQ. The CDR3 length is 16 residues.

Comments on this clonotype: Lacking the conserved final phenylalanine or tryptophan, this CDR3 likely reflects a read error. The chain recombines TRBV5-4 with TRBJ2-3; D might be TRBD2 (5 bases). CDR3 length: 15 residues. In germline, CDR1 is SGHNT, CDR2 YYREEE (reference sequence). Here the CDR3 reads CASSWRSGNTDTQYY. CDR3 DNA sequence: TGTGCCAGTAGCTGGAGGAGCGGTAACACAGATACGCAGTATTAT.

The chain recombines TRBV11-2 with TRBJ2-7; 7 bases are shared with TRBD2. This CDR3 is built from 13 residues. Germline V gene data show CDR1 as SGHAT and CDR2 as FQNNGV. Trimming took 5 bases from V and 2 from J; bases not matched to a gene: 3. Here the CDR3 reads CASSPTSAYEQYF. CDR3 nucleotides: TGTGCCAGCAGCCCCACTAGCGCCTACGAGCAGTACTTC.

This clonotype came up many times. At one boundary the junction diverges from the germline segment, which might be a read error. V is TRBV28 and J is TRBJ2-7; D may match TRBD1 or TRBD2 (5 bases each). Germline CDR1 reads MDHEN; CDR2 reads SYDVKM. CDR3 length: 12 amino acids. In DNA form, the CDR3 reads TGTGCCAGCAGTTTATCGGGGCGACAACCGAGGTTC. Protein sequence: CASSLSGRQPRF.

Here the CDR3 reads CAGRGGGNSPLHF. The DNA of the CDR3 is TGTGCCGGCCGGGGGGGAGGTAATTCACCCCTCCACTTT. The rearrangement links TRBV7-9 to TRBJ1-6, with D perhaps matching TRBD1 (5 bases). V was shortened by 11 bases and J by 6 bases, with 14 bases between the two germline ends. In germline, CDR1 is SEHNR, CDR2 FQNEAQ (reference sequence). The CDR3 length is 13 residues.

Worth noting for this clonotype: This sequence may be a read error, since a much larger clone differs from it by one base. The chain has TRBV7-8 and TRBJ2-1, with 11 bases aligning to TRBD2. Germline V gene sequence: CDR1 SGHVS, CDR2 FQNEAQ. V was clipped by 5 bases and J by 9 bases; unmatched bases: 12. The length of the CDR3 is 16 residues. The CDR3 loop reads CASSPLSSGRSGEQFF. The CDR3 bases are TGTGCCAGCAGCCCCCTCTCTAGCGGGAGGAGCGGTGAGCAGTTCTTC.

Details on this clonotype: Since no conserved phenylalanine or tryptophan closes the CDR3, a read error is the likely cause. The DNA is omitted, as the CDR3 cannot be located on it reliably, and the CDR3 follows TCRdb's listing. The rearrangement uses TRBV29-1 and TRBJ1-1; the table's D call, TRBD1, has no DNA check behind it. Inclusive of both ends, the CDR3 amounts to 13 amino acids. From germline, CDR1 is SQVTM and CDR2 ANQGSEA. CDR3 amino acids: CSVKQGDDTEAIS.

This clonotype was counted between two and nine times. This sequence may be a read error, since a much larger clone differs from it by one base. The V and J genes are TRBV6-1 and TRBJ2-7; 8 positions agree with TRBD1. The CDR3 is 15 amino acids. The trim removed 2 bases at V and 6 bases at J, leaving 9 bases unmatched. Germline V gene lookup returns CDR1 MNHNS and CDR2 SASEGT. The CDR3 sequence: CASSESRAGGFEQYF. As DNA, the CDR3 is TGTGCCAGCAGTGAATCAAGGGCAGGGGGCTTCGAGCAGTACTTC.

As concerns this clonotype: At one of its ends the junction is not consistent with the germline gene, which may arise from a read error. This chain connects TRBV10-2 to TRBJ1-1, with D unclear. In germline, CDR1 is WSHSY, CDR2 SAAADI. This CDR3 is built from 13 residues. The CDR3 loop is CASTPSGNTETFF. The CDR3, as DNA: TGCGCCAGCACCCCCAGTGGGAATACTGAAACTTTCTTT.

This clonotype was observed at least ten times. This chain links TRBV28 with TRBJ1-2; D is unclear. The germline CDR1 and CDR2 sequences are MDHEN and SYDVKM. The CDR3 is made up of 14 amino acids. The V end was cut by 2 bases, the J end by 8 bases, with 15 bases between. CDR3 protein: CASSLELGKMGYTF. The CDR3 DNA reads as TGTGCCAGCAGTTTAGAACTGGGGAAGATGGGCTACACCTTC.

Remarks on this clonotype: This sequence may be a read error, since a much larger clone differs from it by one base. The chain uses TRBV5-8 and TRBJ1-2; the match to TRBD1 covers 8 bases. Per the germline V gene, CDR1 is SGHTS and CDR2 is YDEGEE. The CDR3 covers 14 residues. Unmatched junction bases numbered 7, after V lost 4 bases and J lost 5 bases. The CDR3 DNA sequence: TGTGCCAGCAGCGAGGGACAGGAGGCTTATGGCTACACCTTC. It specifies CASSEGQEAYGYTF.

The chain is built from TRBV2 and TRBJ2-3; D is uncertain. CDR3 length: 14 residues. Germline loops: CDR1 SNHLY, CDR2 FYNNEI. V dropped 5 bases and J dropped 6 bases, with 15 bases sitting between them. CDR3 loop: CASSIRTPRDTQYF. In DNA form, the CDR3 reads TGTGCCAGCAGTATCCGGACCCCCCGGGATACGCAGTATTTT.

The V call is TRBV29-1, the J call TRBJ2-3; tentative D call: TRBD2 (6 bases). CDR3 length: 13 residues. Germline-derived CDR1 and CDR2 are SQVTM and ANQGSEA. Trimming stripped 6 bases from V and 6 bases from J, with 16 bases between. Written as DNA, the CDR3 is TGCAGCGTCCGGGACTTCTCAAGGGATACGCAGTATTTT. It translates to CSVRDFSRDTQYF.

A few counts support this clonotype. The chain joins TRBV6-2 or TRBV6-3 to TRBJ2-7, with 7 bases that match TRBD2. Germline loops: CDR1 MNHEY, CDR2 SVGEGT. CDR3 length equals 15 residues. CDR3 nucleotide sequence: TGTGCCAGCAGTACCCCGCGGCGGGGGATCTACGTGCAGTACGTC. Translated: CASSTPRRGIYVQYV.

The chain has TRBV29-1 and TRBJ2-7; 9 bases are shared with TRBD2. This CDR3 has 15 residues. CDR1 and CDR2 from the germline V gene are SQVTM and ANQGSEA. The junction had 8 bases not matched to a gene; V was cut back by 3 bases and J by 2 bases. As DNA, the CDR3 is TGCAGCGTTGAGGGCAGCGGGAGGCCTCCCTACGAGCAGTACTTC. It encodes CSVEGSGRPPYEQYF.

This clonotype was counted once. The CDR3 DNA reads TGTGCCAGTAGCCCCCTCGGGCCGACGAACACTGAAGTGTTCTTT. It is translated as CASSPLGPTNTEVFF. The chain couples TRBV11-1 to TRBJ1-1; no firm D call. Germline-derived CDR1 and CDR2 are SGHAT and FQDESV (reference sequence). V lost 9 bases to trimming and J lost 14 bases, with 31 bases between them. The length of the CDR3 is 15 residues. Full variable domain (missing parts from reference TRBV11-1 and TRBJ1-1): EAEVAQSPRYKITEKSQAVAFWCDPISGHATLYWYRQILGQGPELLVQFQDESVVDDSQLPKDRFSAERLKGVDSTLKIQPAELGDSAMYLCASSPLGPTNTEVFFGQGTRLTVV.

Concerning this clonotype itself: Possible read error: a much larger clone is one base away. CDR3 sequence: CASSLGTSGRATMVYEQHF. DNA for the CDR3: TGTGCCAGCAGTTTAGGGACTAGCGGGAGGGCCACGATGGTCTACGAGCAGCACTTC. The chain couples TRBV28 to TRBJ2-7; 16 nucleotides line up with TRBD2. There are 19 residues in the CDR3. Germline CDR1 is MDHEN and CDR2 is SYDVKM.

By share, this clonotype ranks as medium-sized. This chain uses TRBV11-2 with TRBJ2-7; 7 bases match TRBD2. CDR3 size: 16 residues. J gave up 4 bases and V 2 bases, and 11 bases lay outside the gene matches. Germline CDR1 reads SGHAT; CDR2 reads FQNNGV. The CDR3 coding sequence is TGTGCCAGCAGCTTACAAGGCGGGAGCACGCCTTACGAGCAGTACTTC. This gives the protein CASSLQGGSTPYEQYF.

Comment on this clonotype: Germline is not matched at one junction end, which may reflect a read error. CDR3 residues: CSVDKGYTWELFF. In DNA form, the CDR3 reads TGTAGCGTTGACAAGGGCTACACCTGGGAGCTGTTTTTT. V and J are TRBV29-1 and TRBJ2-2; TRBD2 might be the D (5 bases). The CDR3 spans 13 residues. Per the germline V gene, CDR1 is SQVTM and CDR2 is ANQGSEA.

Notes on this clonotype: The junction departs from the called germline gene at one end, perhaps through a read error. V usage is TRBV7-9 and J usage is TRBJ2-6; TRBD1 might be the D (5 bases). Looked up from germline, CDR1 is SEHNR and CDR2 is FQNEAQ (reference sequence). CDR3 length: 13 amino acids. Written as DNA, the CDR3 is TGTGCCAGCAGCTTTTTTGGGGCCAACGTCCTGGCTTTC. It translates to CASSFFGANVLAF.

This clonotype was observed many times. In DNA, the CDR3 is TGTGCCAGCAGTTTTGGTGCTGTGGGGGCCAACGTCCTGACTTTC. Amino acid sequence: CASSFGAVGANVLTF. This chain connects TRBV6-6 to TRBJ2-6; no firm D call. The CDR3 consists of 15 residues. The V and J ends lost 4 bases and 4 bases respectively, with 11 bases between them. Germline V CDR1 and CDR2: MNHNY, SVGAGI (reference sequence).

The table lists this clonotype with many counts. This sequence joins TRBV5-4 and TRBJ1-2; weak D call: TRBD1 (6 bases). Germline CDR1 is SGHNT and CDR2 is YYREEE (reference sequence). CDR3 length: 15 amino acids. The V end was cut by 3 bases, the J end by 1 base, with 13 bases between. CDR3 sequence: CASSSGTNLNYGYTF. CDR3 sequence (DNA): TGTGCCAGCAGCTCCGGGACAAACCTTAACTATGGCTACACCTTC.

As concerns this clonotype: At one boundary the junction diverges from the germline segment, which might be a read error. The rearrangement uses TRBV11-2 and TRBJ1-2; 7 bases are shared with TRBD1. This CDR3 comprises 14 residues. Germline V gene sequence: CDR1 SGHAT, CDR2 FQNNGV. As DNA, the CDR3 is TGTGCCAGCAGAGGGGACAGTGTCATATATGGTTACACCTTC. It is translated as CASRGDSVIYGYTF.